Listed here are 23 T cell receptor beta chains from one sample, sequenced in a study of cytomegalovirus exposure and HLA in healthy donors. The study ran its PCR with 60 Vbeta and 13 Jbeta primers. Profiled with immunoSEQ multiplex PCR; TCRdb holds only in-frame clones, not every one. The sample has about 200,000 clones; around 75% are singletons. Sequencing used PBMCs. Every receptor here comes from a woman aged 25-40 years in good health and CMV-seronegative.

The genes are TRBV2 and TRBJ2-1, with TRBD2 identical over 7 bases. Per germline, CDR1 SNHLY and CDR2 FYNNEI. V trimming: 5 bases; J trimming: 3 bases; junction bases outside the gene matches: 7. CDR3 size: 15 residues. The CDR3 bases are TGTGCCAGCAGTATCCGGGACTACTTCTACAATGAGCAGTTCTTC. Translating gives CASSIRDYFYNEQFF. Full variable domain (missing parts from reference TRBV2 and TRBJ2-1): EPEVTQTPSHQVTQMGQEVILRCVPISNHLYFYWYRQILGQKVEFLVSFYNNEISEKSEIFDDQFSVERPDGSNFTLKIRSTKLEDSAMYFCASSIRDYFYNEQFFGPGTRLTVL.

The chain has TRBV10-3 and TRBJ1-3; 12 nucleotides match TRBD1. Germline V gives CDR1 ENHRY, CDR2 SYGVKD. This CDR3 contains 14 residues. V dropped 10 bases and J dropped 4; count of bases not matched to a gene: 5. CDR3 in amino acids: CANSGTGGGNTIYF. The CDR3 coding sequence is TGTGCCAATTCCGGGACAGGGGGCGGAAACACCATATATTTT.

The chain has TRBV25-1 and TRBJ2-1; 8 nucleotides align to TRBD2. After removal of 2 bases from V and 5 bases from J, the junction contained 11 bases not matched to a gene. CDR3 length: 17 amino acids. The germline CDR1 and CDR2 sequences are MGHDK and SYGVNS. The CDR3 here is CASSEIGSGRDNNEQFF. The CDR3 DNA reads as TGTGCCAGCAGTGAAATCGGCAGCGGGAGAGACAACAATGAGCAGTTCTTC. Full variable domain (remainder filled in from reference TRBV25-1 and TRBJ2-1): EADIYQTPRYLVIGTGKKITLECSQTMGHDKMYWYQQDPGMELHLIHYSYGVNSTEKGDLSSESTVSRIRTEHFPLTLESARPSHTSQYLCASSEIGSGRDNNEQFFGPGTRLTVL.

This chain connects TRBV28 to TRBJ2-7; 8 nucleotides match TRBD1. Looked up from germline, CDR1 is MDHEN and CDR2 is SYDVKM. This CDR3 spans 15 amino acids. Trimming took 3 bases from V and 4 from J; bases not matched to a gene: 8. CDR3 protein: CASSFPGTGSYEQYF. The CDR3 DNA reads TGTGCCAGCAGTTTCCCCGGGACAGGATCTTACGAGCAGTACTTC.

J is TRBJ1-2 and V is TRBV5-4; no reliable D call. The germline V gene has CDR1 SGHNT and CDR2 YYREEE (reference sequence). The CDR3 is 13 amino acids. Trimming removed 4 bases from V and 5 bases from J, with 12 bases in between. The CDR3, as DNA: TGTGCCAGCAGCCCTAGGCGCGATTATGGCTACACCTTC. This translates into CASSPRRDYGYTF. Full variable domain (rest looked up from reference TRBV5-4 and TRBJ1-2): ETGVTQSPTHLIKTRGQQVTLRCSSQSGHNTVSWYQQALGQGPQFIFQYYREEENGRGNFPPRFSGLQFPNYSSELNVNALELDDSALYLCASSPRRDYGYTFGSGTRLTVV.

The chain joins TRBV6-1 to TRBJ2-7; D may be TRBD1 (6 bases). This CDR3 comprises 15 residues. Germline V gene lookup returns CDR1 MNHNS and CDR2 SASEGT. V lost 9 bases and J lost 0, with 18 bases in between. The CDR3 region is CARVTGQPSSYEQYF. The DNA for the CDR3 is TGTGCCAGGGTAACAGGGCAACCAAGCTCCTACGAGCAGTACTTC.

The chain uses TRBV5-1 and TRBJ2-2; possibly TRBD2 for D (5 bases). The length of the CDR3 is 15 residues. Looked up from germline, CDR1 is SGHRS and CDR2 is YFSETQ. The V gene lost 2 bases and the J gene lost 0 bases, with 8 bases spanning the gap. The DNA for the CDR3 is TGCGCCAGCAGCTTTAGCGCGGCGAACACCGGGGAGCTGTTTTTT. Its translation is CASSFSAANTGELFF.

The rearrangement uses TRBV7-9 and TRBJ2-2; a weak D match, TRBD2 (6 bases). The length of the CDR3 is 15 residues. CDR1 and CDR2 from the germline V gene are SEHNR and FQNEAQ (reference sequence). The V gene lost 5 bases and the J gene lost 3 bases, with 13 bases spanning the gap. CDR3 coding DNA: TGTGCCAGCAGCCCCCGACTAGTTTACACCGGGGAGCTGTTTTTT. It codes for CASSPRLVYTGELFF. The complete variable domain, with remaining parts taken from reference TRBV7-9 and TRBJ2-2, reads DTGVSQNPRHKITKRGQNVTFRCDPISEHNRLYWYRQTLGQGPEFLTYFQNEAQLEKSRLLSDRFSAERPKGSFSTLEIQRTEQGDSAMYLCASSPRLVYTGELFFGEGSRLTVL.

This clone turned up a few times. This chain joins TRBV2 and TRBJ1-6; D gene ambiguous. The CDR3 length is 15 residues. The germline gives CDR1 SNHLY, CDR2 FYNNEI. V lost 2 bases and J lost 7, with 12 bases in between. CDR3 sequence: CASSELKVVNSPLHF. The CDR3 region has the DNA TGTGCCAGCAGTGAACTAAAAGTGGTGAATTCACCCCTCCACTTT.

This chain joins TRBV6-6 and TRBJ2-7; the match to TRBD1 covers 7 bases. The germline gives CDR1 MNHNY, CDR2 SVGAGI (reference sequence). Unmatched junction bases numbered 1, after V lost 2 bases and J lost 0 bases. This CDR3 is built from 14 residues. CDR3 DNA sequence: TGTGCCAGCAGTTACCGGGACAGCTCCTACGAGCAGTACTTC. Residues: CASSYRDSSYEQYF.

The chain has TRBV10-3 and TRBJ2-1, with 10 bases identical to TRBD2. This CDR3 region has 15 residues. Per germline, CDR1 ENHRY and CDR2 SYGVKD. V trimming: 4 bases; J trimming: 5 bases; junction bases outside the gene matches: 5. The CDR3 DNA reads as TGTGCCATCAGTGCCAGGCTAGCGGGAGACAATGAGCAGTTCTTC. Encoded protein: CAISARLAGDNEQFF.

The genes are TRBV4-1 and TRBJ1-4; D is perhaps TRBD1 (5 bases). V dropped 4 bases and J dropped 7 bases, with 10 bases sitting between them. Germline V CDR1 and CDR2: MGHRA, YSYEKL. The CDR3 covers 13 residues. CDR3 loop: CASSPRGGEKLFF. CDR3 sequence (DNA): TGCGCCAGCAGCCCGCGCGGGGGTGAAAAACTGTTTTTT.

This clone came up a few times. The rearrangement links TRBV7-9 to TRBJ2-7; no clear D. Germline lookup yields CDR1 SEHNR and CDR2 FQNEAQ (reference sequence). With 0 bases removed from V and 7 bases from J, the gap between germline ends came to 13 bases. The CDR3 has 14 residues. This CDR3 is CASSLAFPQSEQYF. CDR3 nucleotides: TGTGCCAGCAGCTTAGCCTTCCCACAGAGTGAGCAGTACTTC.

As DNA, the CDR3 is TGTGCCAGCAGCCACCGGGGTAGACAAGAGACCCAGTACTTC. Translation gives CASSHRGRQETQYF. This chain joins TRBV14 and TRBJ2-5; TRBD2 might be the D (5 bases). Trimming cost V 3 bases and J 2 bases, with 10 bases left between them. The germline CDR1 and CDR2 sequences are SGHDN and FVKESK. CDR3 length equals 14 residues.

V gene TRBV6-1 combines with J gene TRBJ2-1, with 13 positions matching TRBD2. The ends lost 8 bases at V and 4 bases at J; junction bases unmatched: 2. The CDR3 covers 14 residues. Germline CDR1 is MNHNS and CDR2 is SASEGT. CDR3 DNA sequence: TGTGCCAGCGAGACTAGCGGGAGGTACAATGAGCAGTTCTTC. It translates to CASETSGRYNEQFF.

The rearrangement links TRBV4-3 to TRBJ2-1; maybe TRBD2 (5 bases). The CDR3 runs 17 residues. Germline V gene data show CDR1 as LGHNA and CDR2 as YSLEER. Trimming took 0 bases from V and 4 from J, leaving 16 bases between them. Here the CDR3 reads CASSQDKVAILYNEQFF. As DNA, the CDR3 is TGCGCCAGCAGCCAAGATAAGGTAGCGATACTTTACAATGAGCAGTTCTTC.

This clone has more than one count but fewer than ten. This chain uses TRBV29-1 with TRBJ2-5, with TRBD2 matching over 10 bases. CDR3 length: 16 residues. Per germline, CDR1 SQVTM and CDR2 ANQGSEA. The V segment lost 3 bases and the J segment 1 base; nucleotides outside the gene matches: 8. The CDR3 is CSVEDIAGGAQETQYF. The CDR3 DNA reads TGCAGCGTTGAGGACATAGCGGGAGGTGCCCAAGAGACCCAGTACTTC.

This chain's CDR3 is CASSSRVSYEQYF. CDR3 DNA: TGTGCCAGCAGCTCGCGGGTCTCCTACGAGCAGTACTTC. The V gene is TRBV5-5, the J gene TRBJ2-7, with D possibly TRBD2 on 5 matching bases. V lost 3 bases, J lost 0 bases, and 7 bases lay in between. Germline V gene lookup returns CDR1 SGHKS and CDR2 YYEKEE (reference sequence). The CDR3 has 13 amino acids.

The chain employs TRBV15 and TRBJ2-6; D gene ambiguous. The CDR3 is 14 amino acids. Germline assignment: CDR1 LNHNV and CDR2 YYDKDF (reference sequence). V was shortened by 7 bases and J by 1 base, with 8 bases between the two germline ends. CDR3 sequence reads: CATTQWSGANVLTF. The CDR3 DNA is TGTGCCACCACCCAGTGGTCTGGGGCCAACGTCCTGACTTTC.

This clone came up a few times. The V and J genes are TRBV10-3 and TRBJ2-7, with 14 nucleotides matching TRBD2. The CDR3 has 15 amino acids. Trimming removed 4 bases from V and 3 bases from J; junction bases left unmatched: 2. Germline CDR1 is ENHRY and CDR2 is SYGVKD. DNA of the CDR3: TGTGCCATCAGTGTCGGGACTAGCGGGAGCTACGAGCAGTACTTC. Translated: CAISVGTSGSYEQYF.

The CDR3 bases are TGCAGCGCAAAGACAGGGGGGAAGACTGAAGCTTTCTTT. This sequence encodes CSAKTGGKTEAFF. The chain is built from TRBV29-1 and TRBJ1-1, with 9 positions matching TRBD1. Losses at the gene ends were 7 bases for V and 5 bases for J; bases not matched to a gene: 8. The CDR3 loop spans 13 amino acids. Germline V lookup: CDR1 SQVTM, CDR2 ANQGSEA.

This rearrangement joins TRBV25-1 to TRBJ2-3; TRBD1 matches 8 bases. With 4 bases clipped from V and 0 bases from J, the junction kept 6 bases outside the gene matches. This CDR3 is built from 16 residues. From germline, CDR1 is MGHDK and CDR2 SYGVNS. The CDR3 bases are TGTGCCAGCAGTGTCAGGACAGGGAGAAGCACAGATACGCAGTATTTT. Its protein is CASSVRTGRSTDTQYF.

This chain's CDR3 is CAIPQATEAFF. Written as DNA, the CDR3 is TGTGCCATACCACAGGCTACTGAAGCTTTCTTT. The V gene is TRBV2, the J gene TRBJ1-1; the D gene is possibly TRBD1 (5 bases). The length of the CDR3 is 11 residues. The V end was cut by 10 bases, the J end by 5 bases, with 11 bases between. CDR1 and CDR2 (germline): SNHLY, FYNNEI.